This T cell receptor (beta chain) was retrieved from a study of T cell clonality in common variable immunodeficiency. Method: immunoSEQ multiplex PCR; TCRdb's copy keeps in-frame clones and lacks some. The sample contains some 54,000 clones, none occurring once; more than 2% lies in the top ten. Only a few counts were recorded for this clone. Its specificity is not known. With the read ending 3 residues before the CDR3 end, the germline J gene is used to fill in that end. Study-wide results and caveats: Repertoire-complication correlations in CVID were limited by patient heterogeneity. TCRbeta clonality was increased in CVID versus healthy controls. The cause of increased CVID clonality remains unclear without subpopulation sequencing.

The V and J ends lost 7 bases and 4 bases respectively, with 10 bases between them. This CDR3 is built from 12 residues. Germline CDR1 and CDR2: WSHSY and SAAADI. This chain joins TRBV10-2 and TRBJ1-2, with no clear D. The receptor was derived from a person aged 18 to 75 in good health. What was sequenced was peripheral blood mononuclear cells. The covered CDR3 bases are TGCGCCAGCACCGGCAGCGGCTATGGC. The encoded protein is CASTGSGYG. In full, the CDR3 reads CASTGSGYGYTF.